The text below deals with one TCR beta chain. Its antigen is as yet unknown. The V gene lost 2 bases and the J gene lost 1 base, with 8 bases spanning the gap. Germline-derived CDR1 and CDR2 are MGHRA and YSYEKL. The CDR3 has 15 residues. This sample is part of a study of cytomegalovirus exposure and HLA in healthy donors. Whole-study findings and limits: A previous analysis found most TCR beta V segments productive roughly 87% or roughly 30% of the time. Trimming of TCR beta V- and J-genes showed a link, identified in a later analysis, to a missense DCLRE1C variant.

60 Vbeta and 13 Jbeta primers were used in PCR. Using immunoSEQ multiplex PCR, the repertoire was profiled, and TCRdb retains in-frame clones only, with some absent. The data hold 120,000 or so clones, with 81% observed a single time. The chain is built from TRBV4-1 and TRBJ2-2, with D maybe TRBD2 (5 bases). Material: PBMCs. This TCR came from a middle-aged woman in good health and CMV-seronegative. Here the CDR3 reads CASSQSGLNTGELFF. In nucleotides, the CDR3 is TGCGCCAGCAGCCAATCCGGACTGAACACCGGGGAGCTGTTTTTT.